The 21 T cell receptor beta chains presented below share a single source sample, sequenced in a study of T cell repertoires in ileal Crohn's disease. Sequencing was performed with immunoSEQ multiplex PCR; in TCRdb, only in-frame clones are kept and a portion is missing. The sample contains 10,000 or so clones, approximately 79% of which appear only once. Time point in this sample: neoterminal ileum biopsy at postoperative endoscopy, about 6 months after surgery. Sequencing was performed on ileal tissue. Receptors originate from an adult with Crohn's disease.

Only a few counts were recorded for this clone. The chain has TRBV14 and TRBJ2-5, with 7 positions matching TRBD2. Germline-derived CDR1 and CDR2 are SGHDN and FVKESK. The CDR3 contains 15 residues. With V trimmed by 4 bases and J by 2 bases, 7 bases remained unmatched. This chain's CDR3 is CASSRPGLLQETQYF. Written as DNA, the CDR3 is TGTGCCAGCAGCCGACCGGGACTACTACAAGAGACCCAGTACTTC.

The chain is built from TRBV6-1 and TRBJ1-1; tentatively, D is TRBD1 (5 bases). V shed 3 bases and J shed 1 base, with 12 bases lying between them. This CDR3 contains 15 residues. CDR1 and CDR2 from the germline V gene are MNHNS and SASEGT. CDR3 region: CASSDLPGWNTEAFF. The CDR3 bases are TGTGCCAGCAGTGACCTGCCAGGGTGGAACACTGAAGCTTTCTTT.

V and J are TRBV5-6 and TRBJ1-4; 9 bases are shared with TRBD1. Germline-derived CDR1 and CDR2 are SGHDT and YYEEEE. V shed 3 bases, J shed 3 bases, and the junction held 9 bases outside the gene matches. CDR3 length equals 17 residues. This CDR3 reads CASSYRTGDWANEKLFF. The CDR3, as DNA: TGTGCCAGCAGCTACCGGACAGGGGATTGGGCTAATGAAAAACTGTTTTTT.

J is TRBJ1-2 and V is TRBV12-5; 9 nucleotides match TRBD1. Germline CDR1 LGHNT, CDR2 FRNRAP. The CDR3 totals 13 residues. With 7 bases clipped from V and 5 bases from J, the junction kept 5 bases outside the gene matches. CDR3 nucleotide sequence: TGTGCTAGTGCCCTTGACAGGGGGTATGGCTACACCTTC. This translates into CASALDRGYGYTF.

The gene calls are TRBV6-5 and TRBJ1-2; tentative D call: TRBD1 (5 bases). Trimming shortened V by 0 bases and J by 2 bases, and 10 bases separated the two germline ends. The length of the CDR3 is 15 residues. Germline V gives CDR1 MNHEY, CDR2 SVGAGI. The CDR3 reads CASSYSYGGNYGYTF. CDR3 sequence (DNA): TGTGCCAGCAGTTACTCTTACGGGGGGAACTATGGCTACACCTTC.

This rearrangement joins TRBV19 to TRBJ1-1, with 7 bases identical to TRBD1. The CDR3 totals 15 residues. V was pared by 6 bases and J by 1 base, with 8 bases of the junction left unmatched. Germline CDR1 LNHDA, CDR2 SQIVND (reference sequence). CDR3 in DNA: TGTGCCAGTAGATTTTTGGGACAGTCGAACACTGAAGCTTTCTTT. Encoded protein: CASRFLGQSNTEAFF.

CDR3: CASSLPSSGANVLTF. In DNA form, the CDR3 reads TGTGCCAGCAGCCTTCCCTCCTCTGGGGCCAACGTCCTGACTTTC. The rearrangement joins TRBV5-4 to TRBJ2-6; D call uncertain. Germline CDR1 is SGHNT and CDR2 is YYREEE (reference sequence). The CDR3 is made up of 15 amino acids. Trimming removed 4 bases from V and 0 bases from J, with 8 bases in between.

Remarks on this clone: The sample holds other DNA sequences that translate to the same CDR3. V and J are TRBV11-2 and TRBJ2-1, with TRBD2 identical over 10 bases. After removal of 5 bases from V and 5 bases from J, the junction contained 6 bases not matched to a gene. Germline V gene lookup returns CDR1 SGHAT and CDR2 FQNNGV. CDR3 length: 15 amino acids. The CDR3 loop reads CASSPPLAGDNEQFF. Here the CDR3 DNA reads TGTGCCAGCAGCCCCCCGCTAGCGGGGGACAATGAGCAGTTCTTC.

In DNA, the CDR3 is TGTGCCAGCAGCGGAAGACAGGGTATGAACACTGAAGCTTTCTTT. It codes for CASSGRQGMNTEAFF. The chain uses TRBV5-4 and TRBJ1-1; 7 bases line up with TRBD1. Germline CDR1 is SGHNT and CDR2 is YYREEE (reference sequence). This CDR3 spans 15 amino acids. The V gene end was trimmed by 4 bases and the J gene end by 0 bases; junction bases not matched to a gene: 6.

The chain combines TRBV18 with TRBJ1-1, with no clear D. The CDR3 is 14 amino acids. The V gene's germline CDR1 is KGHSH and CDR2 LQKENI. The V gene lost 3 bases and the J gene lost 7 bases, with 15 bases spanning the gap. CDR3 nucleotides: TGTGCCAGCTCACCCAGGTTGGCGATGGGTGAAGCTTTCTTT. Translated: CASSPRLAMGEAFF.

V usage is TRBV5-4 and J usage is TRBJ2-7; the D gene is possibly TRBD2 (6 bases). Germline-derived CDR1 and CDR2 are SGHNT and YYREEE (reference sequence). The CDR3 sequence is 13 residues long. The V end lost 4 bases, the J end lost 2 bases, and 10 bases lay between the germline ends. CDR3 protein: CASSGGTTYEQYF. The CDR3 DNA reads TGTGCCAGCAGCGGGGGGACGACCTACGAGCAGTACTTC. Using reference TRBV5-4 and TRBJ2-7 for the parts outside the CDR3, the full variable domain is ETGVTQSPTHLIKTRGQQVTLRCSSQSGHNTVSWYQQALGQGPQFIFQYYREEENGRGNFPPRFSGLQFPNYSSELNVNALELDDSALYLCASSGGTTYEQYFGPGTRLTVT.

The rearrangement joins TRBV5-6 to TRBJ1-2; possible D gene TRBD1, 5 bases. CDR3 length equals 14 residues. Germline lookup yields CDR1 SGHDT and CDR2 YYEEEE. V dropped 4 bases and J dropped 3 bases, with 13 bases sitting between them. The CDR3, as DNA: TGTGCCAGCAGCGGAATCAGGGATTACTATGGCTACACCTTC. Its protein is CASSGIRDYYGYTF.

The gene calls are TRBV27 and TRBJ2-1; 9 positions match TRBD2. Per germline, CDR1 MNHEY and CDR2 SMNVEV (reference sequence). The ends lost 3 bases at V and 5 bases at J; junction bases unmatched: 8. This CDR3 has 16 residues. The CDR3 region has the DNA TGTGCCAGCAGTTTCCAATACCGACTAGCGGACAATGAGCAGTTCTTC. Residues: CASSFQYRLADNEQFF.

V usage is TRBV4-1 and J usage is TRBJ2-5, with D perhaps TRBD2 (6 bases). The CDR3 consists of 16 residues. Trimming removed 1 base from V and 1 base from J, with 13 bases in between. The germline CDR1 and CDR2 sequences are MGHRA and YSYEKL. The CDR3 loop reads CASSQVTSYRQETQYF. The CDR3 coding sequence is TGCGCCAGCAGCCAAGTAACTAGCTACCGCCAAGAGACCCAGTACTTC.

The chain combines TRBV7-9 with TRBJ2-1; possible D gene TRBD1, 5 bases. The germline V gene encodes CDR1 SEHNR and CDR2 FQNEAQ (reference sequence). V was clipped by 4 bases and J by 9 bases, with 10 bases between them. The CDR3 is 12 amino acids. The CDR3 here is CASSSKTAEQFF. The CDR3, as DNA: TGTGCCAGCAGCTCCAAGACAGCTGAGCAGTTCTTC.

This rearrangement joins TRBV5-1 to TRBJ2-7; possible D gene TRBD1, 6 bases. V was cut by 4 bases and J by 6 bases, with 14 bases left in between. CDR3 size: 13 residues. CDR1 and CDR2 from the germline V gene are SGHRS and YFSETQ. The CDR3 nucleotides are TGCGCCAGCAGCCCACTACAGGGAGCCGAGCAGTACTTC. The encoded protein is CASSPLQGAEQYF.

The rearrangement uses TRBV7-2 and TRBJ1-2; D is unresolved. V was trimmed by 4 bases and J by 7 bases, leaving 19 bases between them. There are 15 residues in the CDR3. Per germline, CDR1 SGHTA and CDR2 FQGNSA. CDR3 in DNA: TGTGCCAGCAGCTCCAAAATGGCGGGGAGTGGTGGCTACACCTTC. Translated: CASSSKMAGSGGYTF.

The chain employs TRBV5-1 and TRBJ2-5, with 10 bases that match TRBD2. The CDR3 is made up of 16 amino acids. V dropped 0 bases and J dropped 4; count of bases not matched to a gene: 6. Germline CDR1 and CDR2: SGHRS and YFSETQ. The CDR3 coding sequence is TGCGCCAGCAGCTTGGGCCCAGCGGGAGGGGGAGAGACCCAGTACTTC. Translation: CASSLGPAGGGETQYF.

The chain recombines TRBV9 with TRBJ2-1; the match to TRBD2 covers 11 bases. The V segment lost 3 bases and the J segment 7 bases; nucleotides outside the gene matches: 6. Germline-derived CDR1 and CDR2 are SGDLS and YYNGEE. The CDR3 contains 15 residues. DNA for the CDR3: TGTGCCAGCAGCGCTTGGGCTAGCGGGGGGAATGAGCAGTTCTTC. The encoded protein is CASSAWASGGNEQFF.

The J gene is TRBJ1-2, the V gene TRBV6-5, with 8 positions matching TRBD1. Trimming at V came to 5 bases and at J to 7 bases, leaving 6 bases not matched to a gene. Germline assignment: CDR1 MNHEY and CDR2 SVGAGI. The length of the CDR3 is 13 residues. The chain's CDR3 is CASSQGARAGYTF. CDR3 in DNA: TGTGCCAGCAGTCAGGGGGCCCGGGCTGGCTACACCTTC.

This sequence joins TRBV18 and TRBJ2-1; D is perhaps TRBD1 (6 bases). Germline CDR1 KGHSH, CDR2 LQKENI. The ends were cut back, 1 base at V and 5 bases at J, with 18 bases in the middle. The CDR3 runs to 17 residues. CDR3 sequence (DNA): TGTGCCAGCTCACCACGTACCGGGACAAGAGGGGACAATGAGCAGTTCTTC. Residues: CASSPRTGTRGDNEQFF. The full variable domain, its missing parts supplied by reference TRBV18 and TRBJ2-1, is NAGVMQNPRHLVRRRGQEARLRCSPMKGHSHVYWYRQLPEEGLKFMVYLQKENIIDESGMPKERFSAEFPKEGPSILRIQQVVRGDSAAYFCASSPRTGTRGDNEQFFGPGTRLTVL.